This T cell receptor beta chain originates from a study of T cell changes during pregnancy in multiple sclerosis. CDR1 is LGHNA and CDR2 is YNFKEQ in the germline V gene. J was trimmed by 2 bases and V by 1 base; bases with no gene match: 8. This CDR3 has 16 amino acids. Data came from immunoSEQ multiplex PCR; TCRdb stores just in-frame clones and leaves some out. The sample shows about 87,000 clones, around 93% of them seen only once. The chain uses TRBV4-2 and TRBJ2-7; 7 bases map to TRBD2. Sequenced here: peripheral blood, sampled in the third trimester of pregnancy. The sequence derives from a female donor in good health, enrolled as a control in a pregnancy study. This chain's CDR3 is CASSQAGTGGPYEQYF. The CDR3, as DNA: TGTGCCAGCAGCCAAGCGGGAACGGGAGGACCCTACGAGCAGTACTTC.